The clone carrying this T cell receptor (beta chain) was counted a single time. Its target is unknown. This entry comes from a study of T cell responses to AZD1222 COVID-19 vaccine. Profiled with immunoSEQ multiplex PCR; TCRdb holds only in-frame clones, not every one. This table holds around 140,000 clones, more than 70% found once. The length of the CDR3 is 13 residues. V lost 2 bases, J lost 5 bases, and 6 bases lay in between. From germline, CDR1 is SNHLY and CDR2 FYNNEI. Findings of the study overall: Baseline seropositives among AZD1222 recipients totaled only six. No day 14 peak samples; only post-peak repertoires were characterized.

The sequence was collected from an adult who received the AZD1222 COVID-19 vaccine. The sequencing used peripheral blood, collected 28 days after the second AZD1222 dose. The chain is built from TRBV2 and TRBJ2-2; no clear D gene. The CDR3 bases are TGTGCCAGCAGTGAATTGGGGACCGGGGAGCTGTTTTTT. Translated, it gives CASSELGTGELFF.